This entry features one TCR beta chain sequence. Its antigen is undetermined. TCRdb re-called the 5' RACE reads; every CDR3 protein appears as one record, without DNA. The ten most abundant clones cover more than 7% of a sample with 440,000 or so distinct CDR3 sequences. The sample comes from a study of T cells expressing NK-cell markers. Study results and caveats: In five or six donors, dominant NKG2C+ clonotypes were roughly 1.0-7.0% of CD8+ T cells.

CDR3 size: 13 residues. CDR1 is DFQATT and CDR2 is SNEGSKA in the germline V gene (reference sequence). The V and J genes are TRBV20-1 and TRBJ1-1. The source of this sequence is a woman between 18 and 75 years old in good health. Material: blood T cells: a sorted CD56 or NKG2C T cell subset, CD4+ or CD8+ T cells, or bulk PBMC T cells (not recorded which). The CDR3 sequence: CSATPPQNTEAFF.